This T cell receptor beta chain was sequenced in a study of blood T cell repertoires in COVID-19. Study-level information: Acute-phase and convalescent COVID-19 samples originated in the United States, Italy and Spain. Sources were T cells, B-cell-depleted T cells, or PBMCs; the material itself was cDNA or gDNA.

Authors' processing steps: Amplified reference gene primers provided the basis for estimating nucleated cell counts. TCRdb's copy holds only in-frame clones and misses some; the assay was immunoSEQ multiplex PCR. V and J calls and clone size are copied from that table; D and trimming were computed from the DNA. The table includes about 220,000 clones, approximately 86% detected once. The CDR3 extends over 16 amino acids. Germline CDR1 SSHAT, CDR2 FNYEAQ (reference sequence). Trimming took 1 base from V and 0 from J, leaving 10 bases between them. In Seattle, patients joined the study during active infection and were tracked longitudinally.

Sequenced input: peripheral blood. J is TRBJ1-3 and V is TRBV7-7, with D perhaps matching TRBD1 (5 bases). This clonotype was sampled from a woman between 50 and 59 years old with COVID-19, enrolled during active disease. CDR3 sequence: CASSLGRGSSGNTIYF. Written as DNA, the CDR3 is TGTGCCAGCAGCTTAGGGCGGGGGTCCTCTGGAAACACCATATATTTT.